This T cell receptor (beta chain) was recovered during a study of T-cell memory formation after mild COVID-19. The wider study: Clusters were largely donor specific. Study-wide findings and caveats: Second-wave clones peaking on day 37 lacked confirmed SARS-CoV-2 specificity. The main location of contracting CD4+ clones was CM and EM, and that of contracting CD8+ clones was EMRA. Cross-reactive memory seemingly joined, as some responding clones were found in pre-infection memory.

A few counts support this clonotype. Its specificity is not known. MiXCR, applied by TCRdb to the 5' RACE reads, yields one record per CDR3 protein. Of tens of thousands of distinct CDR3 sequences listed, 9.3% are singletons. Germline V lookup: CDR1 SGHVS, CDR2 FQNEAQ. The CDR3 has 15 amino acids. Trimming removed 5 bases at V and 3 bases at J, with 17 bases between. Input material: PBMCs or a T cell subset sorted from them (not recorded which). This receptor was identified in an adult woman who had mild COVID-19 (a few samples of this study predate the infection). Cell type and time point are not known. J is TRBJ2-7 and V is TRBV7-8; no clear D. CDR3 sequence: CASSPFEAENYEQYF. In nucleotides, the CDR3 is TGTGCCAGCAGCCCTTTTGAGGCAGAAAACTACGAGCAGTACTTC.